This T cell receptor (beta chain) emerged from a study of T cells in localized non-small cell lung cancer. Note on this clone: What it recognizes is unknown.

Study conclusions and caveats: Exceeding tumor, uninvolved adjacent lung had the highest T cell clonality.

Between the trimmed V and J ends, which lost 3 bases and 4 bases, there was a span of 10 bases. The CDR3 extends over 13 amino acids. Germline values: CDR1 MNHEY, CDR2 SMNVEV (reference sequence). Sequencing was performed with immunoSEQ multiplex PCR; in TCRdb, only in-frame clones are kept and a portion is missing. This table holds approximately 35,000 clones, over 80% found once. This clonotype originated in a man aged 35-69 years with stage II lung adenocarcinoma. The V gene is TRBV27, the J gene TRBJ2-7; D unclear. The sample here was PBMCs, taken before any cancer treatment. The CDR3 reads CASSFSPGYEQYF. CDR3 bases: TGTGCCAGCAGTTTTTCCCCCGGGTACGAGCAGTACTTC.